Following are 5 T cell receptor beta chains from one sample sequenced in a study of cytomegalovirus exposure and HLA in healthy donors (dated by TCRdb to 2017 to 2019). Receptors were amplified or captured by the immunoSEQ multiplex PCR assay. For the multiplex PCR, a mixture combining 60 forward primers for TCR Vbeta segments and 13 reverse primers for TCR Jbeta segments was used. TCRdb holds this immuneACCESS table with in-frame rearrangements only. Some clones are missing; in checked studies, unresolved V genes explain under half, and the rest has no known cause. The sample table holds around 180,000 clones, of which 65% to 75% were seen once. The ten biggest clones cover more than 1.3% of the sample. The sample comprised PBMCs. The receptors stem from a girl under 18 in good health and CMV-seronegative.

V gene TRBV10-2 combines with J gene TRBJ1-2; no clear D. Per germline, CDR1 WSHSY and CDR2 SAAADI. Trimming pared 8 bases from V and 3 bases from J, leaving 7 bases between. The CDR3 has 11 amino acids. This chain's CDR3 is CASQEYYGYTF. CDR3 DNA: TGCGCCAGCCAGGAATACTATGGCTACACCTTC.

The chain uses TRBV7-8 and TRBJ2-5, with 7 bases matching TRBD1. Judging by the DNA end, TRBJ2-7 fits better; the J call may be wrong. This CDR3 spans 15 amino acids. Germline values: CDR1 SGHVS, CDR2 FQNEAQ. CDR3: CASSPRDRPSYEQYF. The CDR3 bases are TGTGCCAGCAGCCCCCGGGACAGACCCTCCTACGAGCAGTACTTC.

The chain links TRBV13 to TRBJ2-3; 12 bases are shared with TRBD2. The CDR3 has 16 residues. V trimming: 3 bases; J trimming: 0 bases; junction bases outside the gene matches: 1. Germline CDR1 and CDR2: PRHDT and FYEKMQ (reference sequence). Here the CDR3 reads CASSFGTSGSTDTQYF. The CDR3 coding sequence is TGTGCCAGCAGCTTCGGGACTAGCGGGAGCACAGATACGCAGTATTTT.

The chain employs TRBV18 and TRBJ1-1, with 7 bases fitting TRBD1. CDR1 and CDR2 from the germline V gene are KGHSH and LQKENI. This CDR3 is 13 amino acids long. V trimming: 4 bases; J trimming: 7 bases; junction bases outside the gene matches: 6. CDR3 loop: CASSLGQNLEAFF. In nucleotides, the CDR3 is TGTGCCAGCTCACTGGGACAGAACCTTGAAGCTTTCTTT. The variable domain in full, completed from reference TRBV18 and TRBJ1-1, reads NAGVMQNPRHLVRRRGQEARLRCSPMKGHSHVYWYRQLPEEGLKFMVYLQKENIIDESGMPKERFSAEFPKEGPSILRIQQVVRGDSAAYFCASSLGQNLEAFFGQGTRLTVV.

The rearrangement uses TRBV4-1 and TRBJ2-6, with D perhaps TRBD1 (6 bases). The CDR3 is 15 residues long. Germline V gene sequence: CDR1 MGHRA, CDR2 YSYEKL. V was trimmed by 11 bases and J by 2 bases, leaving 16 bases between them. CDR3 bases: TGCGCCGCCCAGGGGAACCGACCTGGGGCCAACGTCCTGACTTTC. It encodes CAAQGNRPGANVLTF.